Each of the 27 T cell receptor beta chains below was sequenced from the same sample in a study of T cell changes during pregnancy in multiple sclerosis. The method was immunoSEQ multiplex PCR; TCRdb's version includes in-frame clones alone and lacks a portion of them. The table shows some 93,000 clones, with 80% to 95% occurring only once. This material consisted of peripheral blood, taken after pregnancy. The receptors come from a female donor with multiple sclerosis, enrolled in a pregnancy study.

The V gene is TRBV19, the J gene TRBJ1-1, with 7 bases fitting TRBD1. Germline V gives CDR1 LNHDA, CDR2 SQIVND (reference sequence). Trimming removed 1 base from V and 3 bases from J; junction bases left unmatched: 8. The CDR3 is 16 amino acids. The CDR3 DNA reads as TGTGCCAGTAGTATAGCCAGGGGGTGGTGGTACACTGAAGCTTTCTTT. Encoded protein: CASSIARGWWYTEAFF.

This chain uses TRBV14 with TRBJ1-2; D perhaps matches TRBD1 (5 bases). Germline CDR1 reads SGHDN; CDR2 reads FVKESK. V lost 4 bases to trimming and J lost 3 bases, with 9 bases between them. This CDR3 is built from 13 residues. The CDR3 spells CASSLSQDYGYTF. The CDR3 nucleotides read TGTGCCAGCAGCCTATCACAGGACTATGGCTACACCTTC.

The rearrangement joins TRBV9 to TRBJ1-1; no firm D call. Germline lookup yields CDR1 SGDLS and CDR2 YYNGEE. This CDR3 spans 14 amino acids. Trimming took off 3 bases at V and 1 base at J, with 10 bases between the two ends. The CDR3 DNA is TGTGCCAGCAGCGGGCGGTCGGGGAACACTGAAGCTTTCTTT. Protein: CASSGRSGNTEAFF.

The chain employs TRBV30 and TRBJ2-7, with a possible D match to TRBD2 (6 bases). The germline gives CDR1 GTSNPN, CDR2 SVGIG (reference sequence). The CDR3 extends over 14 amino acids. The germline V and J ends were trimmed by 7 bases and 3 bases, with 19 bases remaining between them. This CDR3 is CASSSRDFFYEQYF. CDR3 nucleotides: TGTGCCTCCAGTAGCCGGGACTTCTTCTACGAGCAGTACTTC.

The chain uses TRBV11-2 and TRBJ2-5, with D tentatively TRBD2 (6 bases). V was cut by 6 bases and J by 4 bases, with 24 bases left in between. The CDR3 is 17 amino acids. CDR1 and CDR2 from the germline V gene are SGHAT and FQNNGV. CDR3 nucleotide sequence: TGTGCCAGCAGATCCAGTCACTCGGGAGTGGTATTAGAGACCCAGTACTTC. It translates to CASRSSHSGVVLETQYF.

This chain links TRBV28 with TRBJ2-3; 7 nucleotides agree with TRBD2. The CDR3 is 16 residues long. The germline V gene has CDR1 MDHEN and CDR2 SYDVKM. V trimming: 5 bases; J trimming: 0 bases; junction bases outside the gene matches: 8. DNA for the CDR3: TGTGCCAGCAGTCCGTTGGGAGGGGCTAGCACAGATACGCAGTATTTT. Amino acid sequence: CASSPLGGASTDTQYF.

V and J are TRBV6-5 and TRBJ2-7; 11 nucleotides match TRBD1. CDR3 length: 14 amino acids. Germline CDR1 MNHEY, CDR2 SVGAGI. V was pared by 2 bases and J by 7 bases, with 4 bases of the junction left unmatched. The CDR3 DNA is TGTGCCAGCAGTTACGGACAGGGGGCGGGGGAGCAGTACTTC. This translates into CASSYGQGAGEQYF.

This clone has a single count. V usage is TRBV19 and J usage is TRBJ1-2; 9 bases match TRBD1. Germline V gives CDR1 LNHDA, CDR2 SQIVND (reference sequence). The ends lost 7 bases at V and 4 bases at J; junction bases unmatched: 7. The CDR3 has 14 amino acids. The CDR3 DNA is TGTGCCAGTACCGGACAGGGGCCTTCCTATGGCTACACCTTC. This encodes CASTGQGPSYGYTF.

This clone has only one observation. This chain joins TRBV14 and TRBJ1-2; maybe TRBD1 (5 bases). Germline CDR1 is SGHDN and CDR2 is FVKESK. Between the trimmed V and J ends, which lost 0 bases and 1 base, there was a span of 12 bases. CDR3 size: 16 residues. CDR3 residues: CASSQDHLTVNYGYTF. The CDR3, as DNA: TGTGCCAGCAGCCAAGATCACCTGACAGTTAACTATGGCTACACCTTC.

The chain recombines TRBV27 with TRBJ2-1, with 13 bases identical to TRBD2. Per germline, CDR1 MNHEY and CDR2 SMNVEV (reference sequence). The CDR3 extends over 16 amino acids. V shed 8 bases, J shed 3 bases, and the junction held 7 bases outside the gene matches. The CDR3 loop reads CASSRLAGGNYNEQFF. In DNA, the CDR3 is TGTGCCAGCTCGAGACTAGCGGGAGGTAACTACAATGAGCAGTTCTTC.

The V call is TRBV5-1, the J call TRBJ2-1; TRBD2 agrees at 13 bases. The CDR3 totals 15 residues. V dropped 3 bases and J dropped 8; count of bases not matched to a gene: 5. From germline, CDR1 is SGHRS and CDR2 YFSETQ. The CDR3 sequence is CASSSGLAGAYEQFF. The CDR3 nucleotides read TGCGCCAGCAGCTCAGGACTAGCGGGAGCCTATGAGCAGTTCTTC.

The J gene is TRBJ1-3, the V gene TRBV5-1; D possibly corresponds to TRBD1 (6 bases). Germline-derived CDR1 and CDR2 are SGHRS and YFSETQ. The CDR3 spans 14 residues. The V and J ends lost 0 bases and 6 bases respectively, with 10 bases between them. The CDR3: CASSLGQAENTIYF. CDR3 DNA: TGCGCCAGCAGCTTGGGACAGGCGGAAAACACCATATATTTT.

The chain couples TRBV7-3 to TRBJ2-2, with a weak D call TRBD1 (6 bases). V was cut by 2 bases and J by 0 bases, with 7 bases left in between. The germline gives CDR1 SGHTA, CDR2 FQGTGA. This CDR3 has 15 amino acids. CDR3 in amino acids: CASSLQGTNTGELFF. The CDR3 DNA reads as TGTGCCAGCAGCTTACAGGGGACGAACACCGGGGAGCTGTTTTTT.

The CDR3 here is CASSASPPGLAGGWVTQYF. The CDR3 bases are TGTGCCAGCAGTGCCTCTCCTCCGGGACTAGCGGGAGGTTGGGTGACCCAGTACTTC. The J gene is TRBJ2-5, the V gene TRBV6-1, with 15 bases matching TRBD2. The CDR3 is made up of 19 amino acids. Looked up from germline, CDR1 is MNHNS and CDR2 is SASEGT. The V gene end was trimmed by 4 bases and the J gene end by 7 bases; junction bases not matched to a gene: 16.

This chain uses TRBV11-2 with TRBJ2-3; D unresolved. This CDR3 has 14 amino acids. From germline, CDR1 is SGHAT and CDR2 FQNNGV. V was cut by 1 base and J by 2 bases, with 7 bases left in between. CDR3 coding DNA: TGTGCCAGCAGCTTAGGCGGAAACACAGATACGCAGTATTTT. Protein: CASSLGGNTDTQYF.

This sequence joins TRBV29-1 and TRBJ2-7; 11 nucleotides align to TRBD1. Trimming at V came to 3 bases and at J to 5 bases, leaving 9 bases not matched to a gene. This CDR3 comprises 15 residues. Germline-derived CDR1 and CDR2 are SQVTM and ANQGSEA. CDR3 sequence (DNA): TGCAGCGTTGAGGGGACAGGGGGTGTTTGGGACGAGCAGTACTTC. This encodes CSVEGTGGVWDEQYF.

The V and J genes are TRBV6-1 and TRBJ2-7, with D possibly matching TRBD2 (6 bases). The germline CDR1 and CDR2 sequences are MNHNS and SASEGT. The CDR3 runs 11 residues. Trimming pared 6 bases from V and 6 bases from J, leaving 9 bases between. The CDR3 loop reads CASRVGGEQYF. The CDR3 nucleotides read TGTGCCAGCAGGGTGGGAGGCGAGCAGTACTTC.

V is TRBV25-1 and J is TRBJ2-2; a weak D match, TRBD1 (6 bases). From germline, CDR1 is MGHDK and CDR2 SYGVNS. Trimming left V 0 bases short and J 0 bases short, with 8 bases between. The CDR3 contains 16 residues. CDR3 loop: CASSEYGGANTGELFF. DNA for the CDR3: TGTGCCAGCAGTGAATATGGGGGCGCGAACACCGGGGAGCTGTTTTTT.

This chain joins TRBV5-1 and TRBJ2-1; D might be TRBD2 (6 bases). Germline V CDR1 and CDR2: SGHRS, YFSETQ. The CDR3 length is 14 residues. Trimming stripped 4 bases from V and 7 bases from J, with 15 bases between. The CDR3 loop reads CASSQGLEGNEQFF. The CDR3 region has the DNA TGCGCCAGCAGCCAGGGACTGGAGGGGAATGAGCAGTTCTTC.

V usage is TRBV27 and J usage is TRBJ1-4; the D is unclear. This CDR3 region has 15 residues. CDR1 is MNHEY and CDR2 is SMNVEV in the germline V gene (reference sequence). V was pared by 4 bases and J by 8 bases, with 17 bases between. CDR3 region: CASSSRPGGREKLFF. The CDR3 DNA reads as TGTGCCAGCAGTTCCCGCCCAGGTGGGAGGGAAAAACTGTTTTTT.

This clone was recorded a few times. This chain connects TRBV7-2 to TRBJ2-7, with TRBD2 as a possible D gene (6 bases). The CDR3 is made up of 14 amino acids. Germline V CDR1 and CDR2: SGHTA, FQGNSA. The V end lost 5 bases, the J end lost 1 base, and 12 bases lay between the germline ends. CDR3 coding DNA: TGTGCCAGCAGCCAGGGACTGAAATCCTACGAGCAGTACTTC. As protein: CASSQGLKSYEQYF.

This rearrangement joins TRBV7-9 to TRBJ1-4; D gene uncertain. V lost 2 bases and J 8 bases, leaving 21 bases between the germline ends. This CDR3 has 17 residues. The V gene's germline CDR1 is SEHNR and CDR2 FQNEAQ (reference sequence). This CDR3 reads CASSLNIHGVLGEKLFF. In nucleotides, the CDR3 is TGTGCCAGCAGCTTAAACATCCACGGGGTCTTGGGAGAAAAACTGTTTTTT.

The rearrangement joins TRBV6-5 to TRBJ2-7, with D unresolved. This CDR3 contains 16 residues. Germline assignment: CDR1 MNHEY and CDR2 SVGAGI. V gave up 0 bases and J gave up 5 bases, with 17 bases separating them. The CDR3 here is CASSYSGTYRNHEQYF. As DNA, the CDR3 is TGTGCCAGCAGTTACTCCGGTACCTACCGAAACCACGAGCAGTACTTC.

V gene TRBV30 combines with J gene TRBJ2-2; a possible D gene is TRBD2 (5 bases). The germline V gene encodes CDR1 GTSNPN and CDR2 SVGIG (reference sequence). The CDR3 extends over 21 amino acids. Between the trimmed V and J ends, which lost 0 bases and 3 bases, there was a span of 29 bases. CDR3 protein: CAWSVGPRRTRRRWDTGELFF. CDR3 nucleotide sequence: TGTGCCTGGAGTGTAGGTCCGCGACGTACGAGGAGGAGATGGGACACCGGGGAGCTGTTTTTT. Full variable domain (rest looked up from reference TRBV30 and TRBJ2-2): SQTIHQWPATLVQPVGSPLSLECTVEGTSNPNLYWYRQAAGRGLQLLFYSVGIGQISSEVPQNLSASRPQDRQFILSSKKLLLSDSGFYLCAWSVGPRRTRRRWDTGELFFGEGSRLTVL.

The chain is built from TRBV5-4 and TRBJ2-2, with 7 positions matching TRBD1. Germline trimming cut 2 bases from V and 0 bases from J; bases unmatched to any gene: 4. In germline, CDR1 is SGHNT, CDR2 YYREEE (reference sequence). The CDR3 totals 16 residues. CDR3 sequence reads: CASSLGQDANTGELFF. CDR3 in DNA: TGTGCCAGCAGCTTAGGACAGGACGCGAACACCGGGGAGCTGTTTTTT.

The chain is built from TRBV30 and TRBJ1-5, with TRBD1 as a possible D gene (5 bases). CDR1 and CDR2 from the germline V gene are GTSNPN and SVGIG (reference sequence). CDR3 length: 13 residues. Trimming cost V 2 bases and J 5 bases, with 10 bases left between them. The CDR3: CAWSLGVHQPQHF. CDR3 nucleotide sequence: TGTGCCTGGAGTCTAGGGGTCCATCAGCCCCAGCATTTT.

This clone was found once. The gene calls are TRBV7-9 and TRBJ2-2; D remains ambiguous. Germline V gene sequence: CDR1 SEHNR, CDR2 FQNEAQ (reference sequence). Trimming cost V 1 base and J 1 base, with 10 bases left between them. This CDR3 is 16 amino acids long. The CDR3 protein is CASSLVVSLNTGELFF. Here the CDR3 DNA reads TGTGCCAGCAGCTTAGTTGTCAGTTTGAACACCGGGGAGCTGTTTTTT.